This is a list of T cell receptor beta chains from one sample in a study of cytomegalovirus exposure and HLA in healthy donors. Repertoires were generated with immunoSEQ multiplex PCR, while TCRdb's copy carries only in-frame clones and drops some. The table records some 120,000 clones, about 80% of them present only once. What was sequenced was PBMCs. The receptors originated from a human donor in good health. CDR3s include the opening cysteine and the closing phenylalanine or tryptophan. The D gene is left open where the match is weak. A row's size may be missing; if present it is once, few, many or a size class.

v_call	d_call	j_call	cdr3_length	clone_size	cdr3_nt	cdr3_aa
TRBV28	-	TRBJ2-7	16	-	TGTGCCAGCAGTTTCGGGAAGGGCCTCAGCTCCTACGAGCAGTACTTC	CASSFGKGLSSYEQYF
TRBV14	TRBD1	TRBJ1-3	18	-	TGTGCCAGCAGCCAAGATAAAAGAGACAGGGACTCTGGAAACACCATATATTTT	CASSQDKRDRDSGNTIYF
TRBV2	-	TRBJ1-2	12	-	TGTGCCAGCAGTGAAACAGGGAACGGCTACACCTTC	CASSETGNGYTF
TRBV19	-	TRBJ1-1	13	-	TGTGCCAGTACCTTCAGGGTAAACACTGAAGCTTTCTTT	CASTFRVNTEAFF
TRBV29-1	-	TRBJ1-2	13	-	TGCAGCGTTGGGCAGCCCGGGAGGCGAGGCTACACCTTC	CSVGQPGRRGYTF
TRBV28	TRBD2	TRBJ2-5	19	once	TGTGCCAGCAGTTTATTAGGGCCGGGACTAGCGGGGGCCAAAGAGACCCAGTACTTC	CASSLLGPGLAGAKETQYF
TRBV5-6	TRBD1	TRBJ2-5	14	-	TGTGCCAGCAGCCCCAGGGGGCAGGTGGAGACCCAGTACTTC	CASSPRGQVETQYF
TRBV7-9	-	TRBJ1-1	13	-	TGTGCCAGCAGCCTGACTACGAACATTGAAGCTTTCTTT	CASSLTTNIEAFF
TRBV19	TRBD1	TRBJ1-2	12	-	TGTGCCAGCGTAGGACAGGGCCATGGCTACACCTTC	CASVGQGHGYTF
TRBV5-1	-	TRBJ1-2	14	-	TGCGCCAGCAGCTCGCTACCAGGGGCCGAGGGCTACACCTTC	CASSSLPGAEGYTF
TRBV29-1	-	TRBJ2-5	12	-	TGCAGCGTTGGAGCGTCCCAAGAGACCCAGTACTTC	CSVGASQETQYF
TRBV7-9	-	TRBJ2-3	16	-	TGTGCCAGCAGCTTAGCGGGACACCCTAGCACAGATACGCAGTATTTT	CASSLAGHPSTDTQYF
TRBV6-5	-	TRBJ2-7	12	-	TGTGCCAGCAGTTACGGCCCCTACGAGCAGTACTTC	CASSYGPYEQYF
TRBV5-1	-	TRBJ2-7	14	-	TGCGCCAGCAGCCCACTACGCACTTCTTACGAGCAGTACTTC	CASSPLRTSYEQYF
TRBV6-6	-	TRBJ2-3	14	-	TGTGCCAGCAGACCTCTAGGAAGCACAGATACGCAGTATTTT	CASRPLGSTDTQYF
TRBV5-1	TRBD1	TRBJ1-4	14	once	TGCGCCAGCACCGAGACAGGGGGAGGTGAAAAACTGTTTTTT	CASTETGGGEKLFF
TRBV18	-	TRBJ1-1	15	-	TGTGCCAGCTCACCTGCGGGGACCGGGGTCACTGAAGCTTTCTTT	CASSPAGTGVTEAFF
TRBV27	-	TRBJ1-1	13	-	TGTGCCAGCAGTTTATTGGGCGGGTCGGGAGCTTTCTTT	CASSLLGGSGAFF
TRBV7-9	-	TRBJ2-6	17	-	TGTGCCAGCAGCTTAACCGGACTTACCTCTGGGGCCAACGTCCTGACTTTC	CASSLTGLTSGANVLTF
TRBV6-6	-	TRBJ1-2	16	-	TGTGCCAGCAGTTACGGAGAGTTAGACAGGATCTATGGCTACACCTTC	CASSYGELDRIYGYTF
TRBV5-1	-	TRBJ2-1	16	-	TGCGCCAGCAGCTTGGCCCGGGACACTTCCTACAATGAGCAGTTCTTC	CASSLARDTSYNEQFF
TRBV5-8	TRBD1	TRBJ1-2	14	-	TGTGCCAGCAGCCCTGACAGGGCTGGTCGTGGCTACACCTTC	CASSPDRAGRGYTF
TRBV27	-	TRBJ1-2	13	-	TGTGCCAGCAGTTTATCCGGGGGGCAAGGCTACACCTTC	CASSLSGGQGYTF
TRBV7-2	-	TRBJ1-5	14	-	TGTGCCAGCAGCTTAAGCTGGGGCGGTCAGCCCCAGCATTTT	CASSLSWGGQPQHF
TRBV6-1	-	TRBJ1-4	15	-	TGTGCCAGCAGTGAAGCAGGGGTCACTAATGAAAAACTGTTTTTT	CASSEAGVTNEKLFF
TRBV11-2	-	TRBJ2-1	15	-	TGTGCCAGCAGCTTGGGACACCATTCCTACAATGAGCAGTTCTTC	CASSLGHHSYNEQFF
TRBV19	TRBD1	TRBJ1-1	17	once	TGTGCCAGTAGCCAAGGGACAGGTAGCCCCATGAACACTGAAGCTTTCTTT	CASSQGTGSPMNTEAFF
TRBV29-1	TRBD2	TRBJ2-3	15	-	TGCAGCGCCCTCCCGGGACTAGGGGTTTCAGATACGCAGTATTTT	CSALPGLGVSDTQYF
TRBV4-3	-	TRBJ1-2	13	-	TGCGCCAGCAGCCAAGACAATAACTATGGCTACACCTTC	CASSQDNNYGYTF
TRBV6-6	-	TRBJ1-3	14	-	TGTGCCAGCAGTTCACAAGACTCTGGAAACACCATATATTTT	CASSSQDSGNTIYF
TRBV7-2	TRBD2	TRBJ2-1	17	-	TGTGCCAGCAGCTTAGCGCGACTAGCGGGAGGAAAGAATGAGCAGTTCTTC	CASSLARLAGGKNEQFF
TRBV28	TRBD1	TRBJ1-1	15	few	TGTGCCAGCAGTACCAGGACAGGGATTAACACTGAAGCTTTCTTT	CASSTRTGINTEAFF
TRBV9	TRBD1	TRBJ1-3	15	-	TGTGCCAGCAGCGTAGGGGGACAGACTGGAAACACCATATATTTT	CASSVGGQTGNTIYF
TRBV5-1	-	TRBJ1-3	14	-	TGCGCCAGCAGCTCCGGGTTTGCAGGAAACACCATATATTTT	CASSSGFAGNTIYF
TRBV7-8	TRBD1	TRBJ2-7	13	-	TGTGCCAGCAGACCAAGGGGGCAGTACGAGCAGTACTTC	CASRPRGQYEQYF
TRBV5-1	TRBD2	TRBJ2-2	18	few	TGCGCCAGCAGCTTGGAGTGGGGGGGACGGCAGAACACCGGGGAGCTGTTTTTT	CASSLEWGGRQNTGELFF
TRBV19	-	TRBJ1-1	13	few	TGTGCCAGTAGTGACAGGCCCAACACTGAAGCTTTCTTT	CASSDRPNTEAFF
TRBV5-1	TRBD1	TRBJ2-1	13	-	TGCGCCAGCCGGGACAGGGAGTACAATGAGCAGTTCTTC	CASRDREYNEQFF
TRBV30	TRBD2	TRBJ2-4	12	-	TGTGCCTGGACGGGAGGAGGAAACATTCAGTACTTC	CAWTGGGNIQYF
TRBV29-1	-	TRBJ2-1	13	-	TGCAGCGTAAGGGGTGAAGCCTACAATGAGCAGTTCTTC	CSVRGEAYNEQFF
TRBV18	-	TRBJ1-4	15	-	TGTGCCAGCTCACCACAAAGGGGCGCTGACGAAAAACTGTTTTTT	CASSPQRGADEKLFF
TRBV7-9	-	TRBJ1-2	13	-	TGTGCCAGCAGCTTAAACGGGTACTATGGCTACACCTTC	CASSLNGYYGYTF
TRBV7-2	-	TRBJ1-5	15	few	TGTGCCAGCAGCTTATTCGGGCAGGGGCTCCAGCCCCAGCATTTT	CASSLFGQGLQPQHF
TRBV5-4	-	TRBJ2-3	17	-	TGTGCCAGCAGCTTTTACACAGGGGGGGCCGGCACAGATACGCAGTATTTT	CASSFYTGGAGTDTQYF
TRBV19	TRBD1	TRBJ1-2	14	few	TGTGCCAGCCATCCGAGGGGACAGACACTAGGCTACACCTTC	CASHPRGQTLGYTF
TRBV19	TRBD2	TRBJ2-1	15	-	TGTGCCAGTAGTGCCGGGACTAGCGGAAACAATGAGCAGTTCTTC	CASSAGTSGNNEQFF
TRBV10-1	TRBD2	TRBJ2-7	11	-	TGCGCCAGCAGTGATAGCGGGAAGCAGTACTTC	CASSDSGKQYF
TRBV30	TRBD1	TRBJ1-2	13	-	TGTGCCTGGCGGGACAGGGAAAACTATGGCTACACCTTC	CAWRDRENYGYTF
TRBV6-6	TRBD2	TRBJ2-4	15	-	TGTGCCAGCAGGACTAGCTCCGGAGCCAAAAACATTCAGTACTTC	CASRTSSGAKNIQYF
TRBV2	TRBD2	TRBJ2-7	12	-	TGTGCCAGCAGCATACTAGCGATCGAGCAGTACTTC	CASSILAIEQYF
TRBV5-1	-	TRBJ1-1	14	-	TGCGCCAGCAGCTTGGGGCAGGTGGTATCTGAAGCTTTCTTT	CASSLGQVVSEAFF
TRBV7-2	-	TRBJ2-3	14	-	TGTGCCAGCAGCTTAGTCGGGAGCACAGATACGCAGTATTTT	CASSLVGSTDTQYF
TRBV28	-	TRBJ1-2	11	once	TGTGCCAGCAGTCCCGGCTATGGCTACACCTTC	CASSPGYGYTF